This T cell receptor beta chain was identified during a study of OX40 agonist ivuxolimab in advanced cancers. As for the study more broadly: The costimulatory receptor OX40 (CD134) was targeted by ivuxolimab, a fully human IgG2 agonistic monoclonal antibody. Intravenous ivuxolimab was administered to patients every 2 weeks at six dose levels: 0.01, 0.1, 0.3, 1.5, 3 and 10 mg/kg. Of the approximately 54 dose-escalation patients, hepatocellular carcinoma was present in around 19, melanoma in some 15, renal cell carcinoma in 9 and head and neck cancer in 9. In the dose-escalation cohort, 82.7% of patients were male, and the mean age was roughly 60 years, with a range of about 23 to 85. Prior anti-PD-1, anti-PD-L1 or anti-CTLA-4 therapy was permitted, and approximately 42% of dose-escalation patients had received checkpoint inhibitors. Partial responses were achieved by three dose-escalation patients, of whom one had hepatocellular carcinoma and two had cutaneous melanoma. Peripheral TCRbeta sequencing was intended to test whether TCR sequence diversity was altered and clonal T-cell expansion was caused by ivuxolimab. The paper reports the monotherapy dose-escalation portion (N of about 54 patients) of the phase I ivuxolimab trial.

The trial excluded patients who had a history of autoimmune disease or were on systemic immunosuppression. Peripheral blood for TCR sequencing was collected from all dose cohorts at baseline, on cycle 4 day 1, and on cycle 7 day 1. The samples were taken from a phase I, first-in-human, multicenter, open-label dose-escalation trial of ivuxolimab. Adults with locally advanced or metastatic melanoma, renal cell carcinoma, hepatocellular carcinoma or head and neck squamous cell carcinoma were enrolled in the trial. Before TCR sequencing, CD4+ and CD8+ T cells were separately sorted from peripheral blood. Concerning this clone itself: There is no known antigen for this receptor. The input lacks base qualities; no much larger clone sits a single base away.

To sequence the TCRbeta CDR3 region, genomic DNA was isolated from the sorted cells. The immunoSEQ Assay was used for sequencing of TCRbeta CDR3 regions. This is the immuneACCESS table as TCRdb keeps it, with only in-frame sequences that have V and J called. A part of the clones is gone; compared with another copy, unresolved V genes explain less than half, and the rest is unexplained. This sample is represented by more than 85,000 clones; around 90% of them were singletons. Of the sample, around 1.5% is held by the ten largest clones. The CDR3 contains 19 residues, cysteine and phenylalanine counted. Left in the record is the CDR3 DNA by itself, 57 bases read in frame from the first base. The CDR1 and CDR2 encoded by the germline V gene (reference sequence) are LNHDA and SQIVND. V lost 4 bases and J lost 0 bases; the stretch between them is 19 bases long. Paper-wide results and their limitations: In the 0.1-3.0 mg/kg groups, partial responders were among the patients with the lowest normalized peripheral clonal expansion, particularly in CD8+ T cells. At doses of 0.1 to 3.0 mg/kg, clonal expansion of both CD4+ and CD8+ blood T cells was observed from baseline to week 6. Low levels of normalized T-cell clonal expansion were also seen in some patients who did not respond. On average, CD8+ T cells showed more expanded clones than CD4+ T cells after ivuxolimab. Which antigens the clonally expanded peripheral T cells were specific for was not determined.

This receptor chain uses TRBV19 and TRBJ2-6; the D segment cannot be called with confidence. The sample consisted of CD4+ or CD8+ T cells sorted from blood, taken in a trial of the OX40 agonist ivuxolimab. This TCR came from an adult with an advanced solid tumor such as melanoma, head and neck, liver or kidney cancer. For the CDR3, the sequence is CASSRETAGLSSGANVLTF. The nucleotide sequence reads TGTGCCAGTAGTAGAGAAACAGCTGGCTTAAGCTCTGGGGCCAACGTCCTGACTTTC.